A selection of T cell receptor beta chains follows, all from one sample in a study of T cells of healthy individuals. TCRdb reprocessed the 5' RACE reads with MiXCR, giving one entry per CDR3 protein. The sample lists around 90,000 distinct CDR3 sequences, roughly 5% seen once, with 6.5% to 8% in the top ten. These receptors all stem from a female donor in good health. CDR3s include the opening cysteine and the closing phenylalanine or tryptophan. Fields, in order: D gene, clone size, V gene, J gene, CDR3 DNA, CDR3 protein. D genes are given only for firm matches. Not all rows give a size; the values are once, few, many and, for expanded clones, a class.

TRBD1	NA	TRBV20-1	TRBJ1-1	TGCAGTGCGTCTCAGGGGGCATACACTGAAGCTTTCTTT	CSASQGAYTEAFF
TRBD2	many	TRBV27	TRBJ2-1	TGTGCCAGCAGTTCCAGACTAGCGGGAGCTCGCAATGAGCAGTTCTTC	CASSSRLAGARNEQFF
NA	many	TRBV2	TRBJ1-4	TGTGCCAGCAGTGAGACCGACCTACGGGTTGGAAAACTGTTTTTT	CASSETDLRVGKLFF
NA	few	TRBV2	TRBJ1-2	TGTGCCAGCAGTGAAATCGGCCGACCGAACTATGGCTACACCTTC	CASSEIGRPNYGYTF
NA	many	TRBV5-6	TRBJ1-5	TGTGCCAGCAGCTTCAGACTAAATAACAATCAGCCCCAGCATTTT	CASSFRLNNNQPQHF
NA	NA	TRBV7-2	TRBJ2-1	TGTGCCAGCAGCCCCAGATTTGCTACCTACAATGAGCAGTTCTTC	CASSPRFATYNEQFF
NA	many	TRBV4-3	TRBJ2-3	TGCGCCAGCAGCCAAGACTCAGCAGGGCCGGGCACAGATACGCAGTATTTT	CASSQDSAGPGTDTQYF
NA	many	TRBV3-1	TRBJ1-1	TGTGCCAGCAGCCGCCGTGAAGGGGCGAACACTGAAGCTTTCTTT	CASSRREGANTEAFF
NA	many	TRBV20-1	TRBJ2-1	TGCAGTGCTAGAGTACTATTCAATGAGCAGTTCTTC	CSARVLFNEQFF
TRBD2	many	TRBV7-9	TRBJ2-3	TGTGCCAGCAGCCCAATCGCGGGAGTCACAGATACGCAGTATTTT	CASSPIAGVTDTQYF
NA	NA	TRBV4-3	TRBJ2-2	TGCGCCAGCAGCCGCGAGTGGTCCGGGGAGCTGTTTTTT	CASSREWSGELFF
NA	many	TRBV24-1	TRBJ1-2	TGTGCCACCAGTGAAGGGGACACCTCCTTTTATGGCTACACCTTC	CATSEGDTSFYGYTF
NA	NA	TRBV18	TRBJ2-7	TGTGCCAGCTCACCAGTGGCAGAGTCCTACGAGCAGTACTTC	CASSPVAESYEQYF
NA	NA	TRBV12-3/TRBV12-4	TRBJ1-1	TGTGCCAGCAGTTTAGCGGGTGTCCCTGAAGCTTTCTTT	CASSLAGVPEAFF
NA	many	TRBV5-1	TRBJ2-4	TGCGCCAGCAGCGATGAAAACATTCAGTACTTC	CASSDENIQYF
NA	many	TRBV5-6	TRBJ1-2	TGTGCCAGCAGCTTGAACAACTATGGCTACACCTTC	CASSLNNYGYTF
NA	many	TRBV7-9	TRBJ2-2	TGTGCCAGCAGCTTAATAACCGGGGAGCTGTTTTTT	CASSLITGELFF
NA	NA	TRBV18	TRBJ2-7	TGTGCCAGCTCACCTTGGGACGGGGCCTACGAGCAGTACTTC	CASSPWDGAYEQYF
NA	many	TRBV20-1	TRBJ2-5	TGCAGTGCTAGAGACTTTGGTCAGGGCGAGACCCAGTACTTC	CSARDFGQGETQYF
TRBD2	many	TRBV12-3/TRBV12-4	TRBJ2-1	TGTGCCAGCAGTTTAGGGCTGGCGGGAGATCCCTACAATGAGCAGTTCTTC	CASSLGLAGDPYNEQFF
NA	few	TRBV27	TRBJ1-1	TGTGCCAGCAGTTTATCTCCAGGGCCGACGACTGAAGCTTTCTTT	CASSLSPGPTTEAFF
NA	many	TRBV7-2	TRBJ1-5	TGTGCCAGCAGCTTAGTCCCTAGCAATCAGCCCCAGCATTTT	CASSLVPSNQPQHF
TRBD1	many	TRBV4-3	TRBJ1-1	TGCGCCAGCAGCCAAGATCGGCAGGGGGCCGCAAGGAGTAGGAACACTGAAGCTTTCTTT	CASSQDRQGAARSRNTEAFF
TRBD1	NA	TRBV6-2/TRBV6-3	TRBJ1-2	TGTGCCAGCAGTTGGGACAGGGACTATGGCTACACCTTC	CASSWDRDYGYTF
TRBD2	many	TRBV20-1	TRBJ2-3	TGCAGTGCTAGACTTCCCCCAGGCGGGAGGAGCACAGATACGCAGTATTTT	CSARLPPGGRSTDTQYF
NA	many	TRBV30	TRBJ2-3	TGTGCCTGGAGTGTCATCACAGATACGCAGTATTTT	CAWSVITDTQYF
TRBD2	many	TRBV19	TRBJ2-3	TGTGCCAGTAGTGTTATAGCGGGAGAAACAGATACGCAGTATTTT	CASSVIAGETDTQYF